This T cell receptor (beta chain) was profiled in a study of T cell changes during pregnancy in multiple sclerosis. This CDR3 contains 14 residues. Trimming took off 0 bases at V and 2 bases at J, with 9 bases between the two ends. Per germline, CDR1 SGDLS and CDR2 YYNGEE. TCRdb keeps only in-frame clones here, not all; method: immunoSEQ multiplex PCR. Among tens of thousands of clones listed, 90% to 95% were seen once. The receptor's source is a female donor with multiple sclerosis, enrolled in a pregnancy study. Sequencing used CD8+ T cells from peripheral blood mononuclear cells, obtained after pregnancy. V and J are TRBV9 and TRBJ2-7; no definite D call. The CDR3 region has the DNA TGTGCCAGCAGCGTAGGGTCGTCTACCTACGAGCAGTACTTC. It is translated as CASSVGSSTYEQYF.